The source of this T cell receptor beta chain is a study of T-cell memory formation after mild COVID-19. Broader study findings: Most CD4+ clones that shrank were in CM and EM, while CD8+ ones turned up in EMRA. What remained unconfirmed was the SARS-CoV-2 specificity of second-wave clones peaking on day 37. Cross-reactive memory seemingly joined, as some responding clones were found in pre-infection memory.

Amplification by 5'RACE using constant-segment primers produced TCR alpha and TCR beta cDNA libraries that carried sample barcodes and UMIs. TCRdb fed the 5' RACE reads into MiXCR, producing one record per CDR3 protein. The table has 270,000 or so distinct CDR3 sequences, roughly 18% seen once; the top ten hold 23%. This clonotype was recorded a few times. The antigen is not known. The ends were cut back, 2 bases at V and 5 bases at J, with 12 bases in the middle. This CDR3 spans 14 amino acids. The chain combines TRBV12-3 or TRBV12-4 with TRBJ2-5; D is ambiguous. The source of this sequence is a man younger than 35 who had mild COVID-19 (a few samples of this study predate the infection). Cell type and time point are not known. Sequenced input: PBMCs or a T cell subset sorted from them (not recorded which). The CDR3 spells CASSLNVGRETQYF. Written as DNA, the CDR3 is TGTGCCAGCAGTTTAAACGTTGGGCGGGAGACCCAGTACTTC.